These T cell receptor beta chains were read from a single sample in a study of regulatory T cells in long-lasting Graves disease. One entry per CDR3 protein, called by TCRdb with MiXCR from the multiplex PCR reads. This table holds some 560,000 distinct CDR3 sequences, roughly 15% found once. A further study also used this sample, focusing on T cells in Graves' hyperthyroidism and ophthalmopathy.

The source was peripheral blood mononuclear cells (PBMCs), collected at new diagnosis, from a patient treated with antithyroid drugs. These receptors were taken from a middle-aged woman with Graves disease. Each CDR3 is given without its conserved first and last residue. Clone size is not always given. Where it is, it says once, few, many or a class for expanded clones.

v_gene: TRBV12-3/TRBV12-4; abundance: many; j_gene: TRBJ1-2; CDR3aa: ASSLASTDSFYGYT
v_gene: TRBV18; abundance: many; j_gene: TRBJ1-3; CDR3aa: ASSRSTPGNTIY
v_gene: TRBV5-1; abundance: -; j_gene: TRBJ2-5; CDR3aa: ASRTSSQETQY
v_gene: TRBV10-2; abundance: -; j_gene: TRBJ1-2; CDR3aa: ASRGGEGRGNYGYT
v_gene: TRBV28; abundance: many; j_gene: TRBJ1-1; CDR3aa: ASSSPDRALGAEAF
v_gene: TRBV7-9; abundance: few; j_gene: TRBJ1-4; CDR3aa: ASSGGYSNEKLF
v_gene: TRBV7-2; abundance: -; j_gene: TRBJ2-1; CDR3aa: ASSKRDSEQF
v_gene: TRBV5-5; abundance: -; j_gene: TRBJ2-2; CDR3aa: ASSLEGGGAANTGELF
v_gene: TRBV20-1; abundance: many; j_gene: TRBJ1-2; CDR3aa: SAPGRGSGYT
v_gene: TRBV30; abundance: many; j_gene: TRBJ2-7; CDR3aa: AWTLGLPGEQY
v_gene: TRBV15; abundance: few; j_gene: TRBJ2-7; CDR3aa: ATSREGSYSAYEQY
v_gene: TRBV6-1; abundance: -; j_gene: TRBJ1-3; CDR3aa: ASSRFPGQGGGNTIY
v_gene: TRBV12-3/TRBV12-4; abundance: -; j_gene: TRBJ1-2; CDR3aa: ASSPDGTTGYT
v_gene: TRBV7-3; abundance: -; j_gene: TRBJ1-1; CDR3aa: ASSLTGGAGGDTEAF
v_gene: TRBV10-3; abundance: -; j_gene: TRBJ2-6; CDR3aa: AIRGQDTGANVLT
v_gene: TRBV5-1; abundance: many; j_gene: TRBJ2-1; CDR3aa: ASTPGHGTYNEQF
v_gene: TRBV25-1; abundance: -; j_gene: TRBJ1-2; CDR3aa: ASSIQGIEDGYT
v_gene: TRBV29-1; abundance: -; j_gene: TRBJ2-1; CDR3aa: SVEGPEQF